One sample yielded the 9 T cell receptor beta chains listed below, sequenced in a study of shared clonotypes between healthy human individuals. Only in-frame clones appear in the TCRdb table, and some are missing; sequencing was by immunoSEQ multiplex PCR. In the table there are about 590,000 clones, about 95% of which are singletons. Positively selected for CCR7, the CD45RO-negative cells used as naive CD8 cells excluded terminally differentiated effector memory CD45RA+ cells. Sequencing was done on a sample of naive CD8+ T cells sorted from blood. The receptors were sampled from a woman aged 25 to 39 in good health.

This clone was found once. The chain employs TRBV27 and TRBJ2-2; 9 nucleotides agree with TRBD2. The germline V gene has CDR1 MNHEY and CDR2 SMNVEV (reference sequence). The CDR3 has 17 residues. After removal of 7 bases from V and 4 bases from J, the junction contained 13 bases not matched to a gene. The CDR3 DNA reads as TGTGCCAGCATAAAACGCGGGCGGGAGGGCCTCACCGGGGAGCTGTTTTTT. Translated, it gives CASIKRGREGLTGELFF.

This rearrangement joins TRBV27 to TRBJ2-7; 7 bases are a match to TRBD2. The CDR3 spans 14 residues. The ends lost 6 bases at V and 6 bases at J; junction bases unmatched: 11. Germline loops: CDR1 MNHEY, CDR2 SMNVEV (reference sequence). CDR3 DNA: TGTGCCAGCAGCTCCCGGGACTATACTGGCGAGCAGTACTTC. This encodes CASSSRDYTGEQYF.

The V call is TRBV5-1, the J call TRBJ2-7; D may be TRBD2 (6 bases). Germline V gene sequence: CDR1 SGHRS, CDR2 YFSETQ. V was cut by 4 bases and J by 0 bases, with 23 bases left in between. CDR3 length: 18 amino acids. In DNA, the CDR3 is TGCGCCAGCAGCCTCCCCATCTACGATAGCGGAAACTCCTACGAGCAGTACTTC. It translates to CASSLPIYDSGNSYEQYF.

The rearrangement joins TRBV28 to TRBJ2-1, with D perhaps TRBD1 or TRBD2 (5 bases each). The germline V and J ends were trimmed by 3 bases and 15 bases, with 18 bases remaining between them. Per the germline V gene, CDR1 is MDHEN and CDR2 is SYDVKM. This CDR3 contains 13 residues. The DNA of the CDR3 is TGTGCCAGCAGTTTCCGGGGTGGGGCCGAATCGTTCTTC. As protein: CASSFRGGAESFF.

The V call is TRBV28, the J call TRBJ2-7, with a tentative D call TRBD1 (5 bases). Per the germline V gene, CDR1 is MDHEN and CDR2 is SYDVKM. The germline V and J ends were trimmed by 2 bases and 2 bases, with 16 bases remaining between them. CDR3 length: 16 residues. Written as DNA, the CDR3 is TGTGCCAGCAGTTTACCCCCAACAGGCCTTACCTACGAGCAGTACTTC. Its protein is CASSLPPTGLTYEQYF.

Here the CDR3 DNA reads TGTGCCAGTAGTATTGCGGGTCACACCTACGAGCAGTACTTC. It translates to CASSIAGHTYEQYF. V gene TRBV19 combines with J gene TRBJ2-7, with D possibly TRBD2 on 5 matching bases. This CDR3 is 14 amino acids long. V was pared by 3 bases and J by 2 bases, with 11 bases between. The V gene's germline CDR1 is LNHDA and CDR2 SQIVND (reference sequence).

The rearrangement links TRBV7-9 to TRBJ2-7; D may be TRBD2 (5 bases). Trimming removed 5 bases from V and 3 bases from J, with 8 bases in between. Looked up from germline, CDR1 is SEHNR and CDR2 is FQNEAQ (reference sequence). This CDR3 spans 12 amino acids. In DNA form, the CDR3 reads TGTGCCAGCAGCGGTGGAGGCTACGAGCAGTACTTC. Encoded protein: CASSGGGYEQYF.

The V and J genes are TRBV4-1 and TRBJ2-1; 8 bases match TRBD1. The germline V gene has CDR1 MGHRA and CDR2 YSYEKL. V lost 3 bases, J lost 8 bases, and 9 bases stayed unmatched. The CDR3 is 15 residues long. The chain's CDR3 is CASSQGAAGGDEQFF. The DNA for the CDR3 is TGCGCCAGCAGCCAGGGGGCAGCAGGGGGCGATGAGCAGTTCTTC.

The V call is TRBV5-1, the J call TRBJ2-1, with 13 positions matching TRBD2. After removal of 2 bases from V and 2 bases from J, the junction contained 13 bases not matched to a gene. The CDR3 has 20 amino acids. Germline V gives CDR1 SGHRS, CDR2 YFSETQ. CDR3 DNA: TGCGCCAGCAGCTTTGGTACTAGCGGGAGGGCTTGGGGTCCCTACAATGAGCAGTTCTTC. Translation gives CASSFGTSGRAWGPYNEQFF.